The 23 T cell receptor beta chains below come from one sample, sequenced in a study of long-term antiretroviral therapy in people with HIV. Investigators performed immunoSEQ version v3.0 at survey level. The data were produced by immunoSEQ multiplex PCR, yet TCRdb's version contains in-frame clones alone and is incomplete. The sample lists tens of thousands of clones; roughly 81% were seen once. The material was unsorted PBMCs, obtained just under 2.9 years before starting antiretroviral therapy. These TCRs come from a woman younger than 45 with HIV.

The chain joins TRBV5-8 to TRBJ1-6; TRBD1 might be the D (5 bases). CDR1 is SGHTS and CDR2 is YDEGEE in the germline V gene. CDR3 length equals 14 residues. Trimming cost V 4 bases and J 4 bases, with 9 bases left between them. The CDR3 bases are TGTGCCAGCAGCCGTGACAGTTATAATTCACCCCTCCACTTT. This translates into CASSRDSYNSPLHF.

The rearrangement uses TRBV9 and TRBJ1-2, with D possibly TRBD1 on 5 matching bases. The ends were cut back, 3 bases at V and 4 bases at J, with 16 bases in the middle. The germline gives CDR1 SGDLS, CDR2 YYNGEE. The CDR3 consists of 15 residues. The CDR3 is CASSAGWGVSYGYTF. The CDR3 DNA sequence: TGTGCCAGCAGCGCCGGCTGGGGCGTCTCCTATGGCTACACCTTC.

The chain has TRBV10-3 and TRBJ1-5, with D hard to call. Trimming left V 1 base short and J 0 bases short, with 10 bases between. Germline CDR1 reads ENHRY; CDR2 reads SYGVKD. The CDR3 is made up of 16 amino acids. In nucleotides, the CDR3 is TGTGCCATCAGTGAGTTTAGAGCTTATAGCAATCAGCCCCAGCATTTT. Protein product: CAISEFRAYSNQPQHF.

CDR3 sequence reads: CASSLWVWSGANVLTF. The CDR3 DNA is TGTGCCAGCAGCTTGTGGGTTTGGTCTGGGGCCAACGTCCTGACTTTC. The V and J genes are TRBV5-6 and TRBJ2-6; no definite D call. This CDR3 has 16 amino acids. CDR1 SGHDT and CDR2 YYEEEE come from the germline V gene. V lost 1 base, J lost 1 base, and 9 bases lay in between.

This clone showed up just a few times. V usage is TRBV6-1 and J usage is TRBJ1-2, with D possibly matching TRBD1 (6 bases). The CDR3 is 15 residues long. Germline lookup yields CDR1 MNHNS and CDR2 SASEGT. V was clipped by 1 base and J by 5 bases, with 14 bases between them. CDR3 region: CASSEEGGRRYGYTF. CDR3 sequence (DNA): TGTGCCAGCAGTGAAGAAGGGGGACGTCGGTATGGCTACACCTTC.

The chain is built from TRBV28 and TRBJ1-2, with TRBD1 matching 10 bases. This CDR3 is built from 15 residues. Trimming took 6 bases from V and 6 from J; bases not matched to a gene: 10. CDR1 and CDR2 from the germline V gene are MDHEN and SYDVKM. CDR3 amino acids: CASSSRGDRGNGYTF. The DNA of the CDR3 is TGTGCCAGCAGCTCCCGGGGGGACAGGGGTAATGGCTACACCTTC.

The chain recombines TRBV7-2 with TRBJ2-5; 12 nucleotides align to TRBD2. The CDR3 is 13 amino acids. The germline CDR1 and CDR2 sequences are SGHTA and FQGNSA. V gave up 4 bases and J gave up 9 bases; unmatched junction bases: 3. Written as DNA, the CDR3 is TGTGCCAGCAGCTCTAGCGGGGGGGCGGCCCAGTACTTC. Encoded protein: CASSSSGGAAQYF.

This clone was recorded only once. The genes are TRBV4-1 and TRBJ1-6; no clear D. The CDR3 loop spans 15 amino acids. CDR1 MGHRA and CDR2 YSYEKL come from the germline V gene. V gave up 0 bases and J gave up 6 bases, with 9 bases separating them. As DNA, the CDR3 is TGCGCCAGCAGCCAAGATTGGGAATTTAATTCACCCCTCCACTTT. Residues: CASSQDWEFNSPLHF.

The rearrangement links TRBV7-6 to TRBJ2-2; no clear D gene. Trimming took off 5 bases at V and 1 base at J, with 11 bases between the two ends. This CDR3 is 15 amino acids long. The germline gives CDR1 SGHVS, CDR2 FNYEAQ. The CDR3 is CASSRDWGNTGELFF. The DNA of the CDR3 is TGTGCCAGCAGCAGAGATTGGGGGAACACCGGGGAGCTGTTTTTT.

J is TRBJ2-2 and V is TRBV9; weak D call: TRBD1 (5 bases). V was cut by 7 bases and J by 4 bases, with 11 bases left in between. The CDR3 has 13 amino acids. CDR1 and CDR2 from the germline V gene are SGDLS and YYNGEE. In DNA form, the CDR3 reads TGTGCCAGCGGTAAGGGGCCCACCGGGGAGCTGTTTTTT. Protein sequence: CASGKGPTGELFF.

The rearrangement joins TRBV5-5 to TRBJ1-2; D unclear. The CDR3 has 15 residues. Germline V gene data show CDR1 as SGHKS and CDR2 as YYEKEE (reference sequence). The V and J ends lost 4 bases and 10 bases respectively, with 23 bases between them. CDR3 sequence reads: CASSPTQVFLRDYTF. In nucleotides, the CDR3 is TGTGCCAGCAGCCCTACGCAGGTTTTCCTCCGGGACTACACCTTC.

The chain combines TRBV27 with TRBJ2-3; D gene ambiguous. Germline assignment: CDR1 MNHEY and CDR2 SMNVEV (reference sequence). The CDR3 runs 11 residues. V lost 3 bases, J lost 11 bases, and 9 bases lay in between. CDR3 in amino acids: CASSFGGEQYF. Here the CDR3 DNA reads TGTGCCAGCAGTTTCGGTGGGGAGCAGTATTTT.

Notes on this clone: One end of the junction varies from germline; a read error may be responsible. The rearrangement joins TRBV7-9 to TRBJ2-6, with unresolved D. This CDR3 contains 12 residues. CDR1 SEHNR and CDR2 FQNEAQ come from the germline V gene (reference sequence). The CDR3 spells CASSSAANVLTF. CDR3 sequence (DNA): TGTGCCAGCAGCTCTGCGGCCAACGTCCTGACTTTC.

This clone was detected only a few times. The chain is built from TRBV19 and TRBJ2-6, with 8 bases that match TRBD1. The germline V gene encodes CDR1 LNHDA and CDR2 SQIVND (reference sequence). Trimming removed 7 bases from V and 1 base from J; junction bases left unmatched: 9. This CDR3 is built from 17 residues. The DNA for the CDR3 is TGTGCCAGTACGAGAGGACAGGGACCGTCTGGGGCCAACGTCCTGACTTTC. Translating it yields CASTRGQGPSGANVLTF.

This clone was observed a handful of times. The rearrangement joins TRBV12-5 to TRBJ2-3; 8 positions match TRBD1. Germline CDR1 and CDR2: LGHNT and FRNRAP. J lost 6 bases, V lost 1 base, and 9 bases had no gene match. The CDR3 covers 16 residues. CDR3 residues: CASGLGDRGVSDTQYF. The CDR3 DNA reads as TGTGCTAGTGGTTTGGGCGACAGGGGAGTTTCGGATACGCAGTATTTT.

The rearrangement uses TRBV29-1 and TRBJ1-1; a weak D match, TRBD1 (6 bases). V was pared by 3 bases and J by 4 bases, with 12 bases between. The CDR3 length is 13 residues. The germline gives CDR1 SQVTM, CDR2 ANQGSEA. CDR3 sequence: CSVDAGVITEAFF. DNA of the CDR3: TGCAGCGTTGATGCAGGGGTGATCACTGAAGCTTTCTTT. The whole variable domain, filled in from reference TRBV29-1 and TRBJ1-1, reads SAVISQKPSRDICQRGTSLTIQCQVDSQVTMMFWYRQQPGQSLTLIATANQGSEATYESGFVIDKFPISRPNLTFSTLTVSNMSPEDSSIYLCSVDAGVITEAFFGQGTRLTVV.

The chain joins TRBV19 to TRBJ1-1; possibly TRBD1 for D (6 bases). Deletions cut 9 bases from V and 2 bases from J, with 13 bases between. Germline CDR1 is LNHDA and CDR2 is SQIVND (reference sequence). CDR3 length equals 13 residues. The CDR3 reads CASQRQDNTEAFF. The CDR3 DNA is TGTGCCAGCCAGAGACAGGACAACACTGAAGCTTTCTTT.

The rearrangement links TRBV12-5 to TRBJ1-1; D unclear. V was pared by 9 bases and J by 0 bases, with 5 bases between. This CDR3 region has 11 residues. Germline CDR1 LGHNT, CDR2 FRNRAP. The DNA of the CDR3 is TGTGCTAGCGGGGTGAACACTGAAGCTTTCTTT. This codes for CASGVNTEAFF.

This chain uses TRBV27 with TRBJ2-4; unclear D gene. The CDR3 loop spans 15 amino acids. The V end lost 4 bases, the J end lost 0 bases, and 10 bases lay between the germline ends. In germline, CDR1 is MNHEY, CDR2 SMNVEV (reference sequence). CDR3 sequence: CASSSTVVAKNIQYF. The CDR3, as DNA: TGTGCCAGCAGTTCTACAGTGGTAGCCAAAAACATTCAGTACTTC.

This clone is termed medium-sized (0.01 to 0.1%). CDR3 nucleotide sequence: TGTGCCAGCAGCTCCGAAGGAGCGGGGACTTACAATGAGCAGTTCTTC. Residues: CASSSEGAGTYNEQFF. V and J are TRBV7-3 and TRBJ2-1; 7 bases agree with TRBD2. V shed 4 bases and J 4 bases; nucleotides not matched to a gene: 10. This CDR3 is 16 amino acids long. CDR1 and CDR2 from the germline V gene are SGHTA and FQGTGA.

The rearrangement joins TRBV2 to TRBJ2-1; tentative D call: TRBD2 (5 bases). With 7 bases removed from V and 0 bases from J, the gap between germline ends came to 13 bases. In germline, CDR1 is SNHLY, CDR2 FYNNEI. CDR3 size: 15 residues. Here the CDR3 DNA reads TGTGCCAGCACTTCCGGGATCCTCTCCTACAATGAGCAGTTCTTC. Encoded protein: CASTSGILSYNEQFF.

This chain joins TRBV30 and TRBJ1-1; no clear D. CDR3 length equals 13 residues. Looked up from germline, CDR1 is GTSNPN and CDR2 is SVGIG (reference sequence). Trimming took 2 bases from V and 3 from J, leaving 10 bases between them. CDR3 amino acids: CAWSPHLYTEAFF. The CDR3 DNA reads as TGTGCCTGGAGTCCCCACCTTTACACTGAAGCTTTCTTT.

The chain joins TRBV7-3 to TRBJ1-6, with a possible D match to TRBD1 (5 bases). The CDR3 covers 15 residues. Germline-derived CDR1 and CDR2 are SGHTA and FQGTGA. Trimming pared 2 bases from V and 8 bases from J, leaving 13 bases between. CDR3 coding DNA: TGTGCCAGCAGCTTACGGGGCGAGGGTTATTCACCCCTCCACTTT. Its protein product is CASSLRGEGYSPLHF.